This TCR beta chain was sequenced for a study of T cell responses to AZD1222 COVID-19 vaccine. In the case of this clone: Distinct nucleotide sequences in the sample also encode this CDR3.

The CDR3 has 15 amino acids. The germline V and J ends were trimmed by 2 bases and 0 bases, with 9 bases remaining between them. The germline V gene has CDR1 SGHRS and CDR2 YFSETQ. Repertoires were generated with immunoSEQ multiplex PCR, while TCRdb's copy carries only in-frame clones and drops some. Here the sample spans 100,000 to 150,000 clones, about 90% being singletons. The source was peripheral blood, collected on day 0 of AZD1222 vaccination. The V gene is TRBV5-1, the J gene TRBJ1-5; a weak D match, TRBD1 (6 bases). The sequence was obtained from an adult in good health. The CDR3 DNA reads TGCGCCAGCAGCTTAACAGGGTCTAGCAATCAGCCCCAGCATTTT. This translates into CASSLTGSSNQPQHF.